The 8 T cell receptor beta chains in this list originate from one sample, sequenced in a study of yellow fever vaccine responses in identical twins. One entry per CDR3 protein, called by TCRdb with MiXCR from the RT-PCR reads. The table records over 10,000 distinct CDR3 sequences, approximately 84% of them present only once. Sequencing used T cells from blood (PBMCs), unsorted or a sorted subset (not recorded which), obtained before or after yellow fever vaccination (not recorded which). The receptors shown here come from a woman younger than 30 who received the yellow fever vaccine.

The chain couples TRBV18 to TRBJ2-7; D not certain. V lost 6 bases and J 1 base, leaving 7 bases between the germline ends. In germline, CDR1 is KGHSH, CDR2 LQKENI. CDR3 size: 12 residues. CDR3 residues: CASSPGSYEQYF. CDR3 coding DNA: TGTGCCAGCTCCCCAGGTTCCTACGAGCAGTACTTC.

Of note for this clonotype: An end of the junction does not agree with germline; a read error may underlie this. This chain links TRBV5-4 with TRBJ2-5, with D maybe TRBD1 (5 bases). Germline V gene lookup returns CDR1 SGHNT and CDR2 YYREEE (reference sequence). The CDR3 spans 15 residues. CDR3 DNA: TGTGCCAGCAGATTGGAAACGATGGGGCAGGAGACCCAGTACTTC. It encodes CASRLETMGQETQYF.

The J gene is TRBJ2-7, the V gene TRBV7-9, with no clear D. CDR3 length equals 13 residues. CDR1 and CDR2 (germline): SEHNR, FQNEAQ (reference sequence). Trimming took off 1 base at V and 4 bases at J, with 8 bases between the two ends. The CDR3 DNA sequence: TGTGCCAGCAGCTTAGAGCCTGGGTACGAGCAGTACTTC. This sequence encodes CASSLEPGYEQYF.

Only a few counts were recorded for this clonotype. V and J are TRBV2 and TRBJ2-2; D remains ambiguous. The CDR3 runs 14 residues. Per the germline V gene, CDR1 is SNHLY and CDR2 is FYNNEI. Trimming cost V 7 bases and J 0 bases, with 9 bases left between them. CDR3 sequence: CASKSITNTGELFF. CDR3 coding DNA: TGTGCCAGCAAATCTATTACGAACACCGGGGAGCTGTTTTTT.

The V and J genes are TRBV11-1 and TRBJ2-4, with D perhaps matching TRBD2 (5 bases). Germline CDR1 reads SGHAT; CDR2 reads FQDESV (reference sequence). The ends were cut back, 1 base at V and 4 bases at J, with 14 bases in the middle. The length of the CDR3 is 16 residues. The DNA of the CDR3 is TGTGCCAGCAGCTTAGGAGAGGGCAGAGATAAAAACATTCAGTACTTC. Its protein product is CASSLGEGRDKNIQYF.

The rearrangement joins TRBV6-1 to TRBJ1-1, with D possibly being TRBD1 (6 bases). The CDR3 consists of 16 residues. Trimming cost V 6 bases and J 1 base, with 18 bases left between them. Germline V gene sequence: CDR1 MNHNS, CDR2 SASEGT. The chain's CDR3 is CASSATQTGRNTEAFF. In nucleotides, the CDR3 is TGTGCCAGCAGCGCCACCCAAACAGGGAGGAACACTGAAGCTTTCTTT.

V usage is TRBV11-1 and J usage is TRBJ2-7, with a weak D call TRBD2 (5 bases). V lost 5 bases, J lost 4 bases, and 15 bases lay in between. Per germline, CDR1 SGHAT and CDR2 FQDESV (reference sequence). CDR3 length: 14 amino acids. The DNA of the CDR3 is TGTGCCAGCAGCCCAGTGCGGGCACAATACGAGCAGTACTTC. As protein: CASSPVRAQYEQYF.

The chain recombines TRBV14 with TRBJ2-7; D is ambiguous. Germline assignment: CDR1 SGHDN and CDR2 FVKESK. V lost 0 bases to trimming and J lost 0 bases, with 6 bases between them. The length of the CDR3 is 14 residues. The CDR3 loop is CASSQDWGSYEQYF. In nucleotides, the CDR3 is TGTGCCAGCAGCCAAGATTGGGGCTCCTACGAGCAGTACTTC.